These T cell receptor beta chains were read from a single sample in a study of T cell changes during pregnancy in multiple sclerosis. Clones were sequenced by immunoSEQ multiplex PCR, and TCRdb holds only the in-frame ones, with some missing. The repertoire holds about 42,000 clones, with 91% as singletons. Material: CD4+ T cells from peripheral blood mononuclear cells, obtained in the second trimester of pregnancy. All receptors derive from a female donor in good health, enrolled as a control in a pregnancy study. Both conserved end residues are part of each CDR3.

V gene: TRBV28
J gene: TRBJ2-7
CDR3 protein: CASRPSRTGLYEQYF

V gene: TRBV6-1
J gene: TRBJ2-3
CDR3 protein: CASSDRDDTQYF

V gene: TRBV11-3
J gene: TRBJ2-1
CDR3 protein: CASSLGLQGLDEQFF

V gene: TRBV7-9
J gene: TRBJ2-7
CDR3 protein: CASSSTAGGPYEQYF

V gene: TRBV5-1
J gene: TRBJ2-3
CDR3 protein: CASSSGTSGGNTDTQYF

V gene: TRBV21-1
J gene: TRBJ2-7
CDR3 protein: CASSKMGQGSYEQYF

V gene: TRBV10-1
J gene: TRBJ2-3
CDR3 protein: CASSDSGQGGVAQYF

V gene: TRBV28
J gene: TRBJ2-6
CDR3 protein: CASSSTGVGANVLTF

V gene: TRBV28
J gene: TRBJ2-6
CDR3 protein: CKGVYSGANVLTF

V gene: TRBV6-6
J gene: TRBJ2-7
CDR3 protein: CASGRQGQGYEQYF

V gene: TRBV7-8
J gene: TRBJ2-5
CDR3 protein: CASSLRRGQIKETQYF